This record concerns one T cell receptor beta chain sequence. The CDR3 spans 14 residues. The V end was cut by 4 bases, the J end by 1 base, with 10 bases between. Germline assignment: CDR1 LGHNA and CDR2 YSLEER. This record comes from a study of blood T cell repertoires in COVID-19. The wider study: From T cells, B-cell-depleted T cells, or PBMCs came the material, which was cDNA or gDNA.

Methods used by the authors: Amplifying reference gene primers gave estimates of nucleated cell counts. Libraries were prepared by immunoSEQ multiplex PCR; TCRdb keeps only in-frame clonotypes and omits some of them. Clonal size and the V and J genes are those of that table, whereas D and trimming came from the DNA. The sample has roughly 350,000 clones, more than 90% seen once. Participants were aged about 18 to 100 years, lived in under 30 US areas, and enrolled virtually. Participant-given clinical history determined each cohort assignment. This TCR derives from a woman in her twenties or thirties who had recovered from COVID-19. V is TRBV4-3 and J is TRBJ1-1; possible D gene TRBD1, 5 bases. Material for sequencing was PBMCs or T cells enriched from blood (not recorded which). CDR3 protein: CASSPQGGNTEAFF. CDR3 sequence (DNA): TGCGCCAGCAGCCCGCAGGGCGGGAACACTGAAGCTTTCTTT.